This T cell receptor beta chain was retrieved from a study of cytomegalovirus exposure and HLA in healthy donors. This PCR relied on a set of 60 Vbeta primers and 13 Jbeta primers. The repertoire was sequenced with immunoSEQ multiplex PCR; TCRdb's copy has only in-frame clones and lacks some. The sample records 200,000 to 250,000 clones, about 78% being singletons. Germline V gene lookup returns CDR1 KGHSH and CDR2 LQKENI. The CDR3 length is 14 residues. Notes on the study in general: The study dropped some indistinguishable V segments, TRBV6-2 and TRBV6-3 among them. Most TCR sequences proved rare, with some public TCRs found in many donors. Through in vitro validation, three CMV-associated chains were shown to be specific for CMV antigens.

It was healthy bone marrow donors who served as donors. A note on this clone: What it binds is not known.

The receptor comes from a male donor in good health and CMV-seronegative. The chain is built from TRBV18 and TRBJ2-5; 9 nucleotides line up with TRBD2. The assigned J gene may be wrong: the sequence end matches TRBJ2-7 better. Sequencing was carried out using PBMCs. The CDR3 DNA is TGTGCCAGCTCACCCGGGACTAGCTCTGACGAGCAGTACTTC. Its translation is CASSPGTSSDEQYF.